Given below is one T cell receptor (beta chain) in context. TCRdb's table, derived via immunoSEQ multiplex PCR, lists solely in-frame clones and lacks some. This table holds 18,000 or so clones, approximately 90% found once. Germline V gives CDR1 SNHLY, CDR2 FYNNEI. V was clipped by 6 bases and J by 7 bases, with 10 bases between them. The CDR3 length is 12 residues. The data were obtained in a study of blood T cell repertoires in COVID-19. Specimen: peripheral blood. The clonotype comes from a man aged 40-55 years with active COVID-19. V gene TRBV2 combines with J gene TRBJ1-5; no clear D. CDR3 DNA: TGTGCCAGCAGCAAACTAGGCCAGCCCCAGCATTTT. Its translation is CASSKLGQPQHF.